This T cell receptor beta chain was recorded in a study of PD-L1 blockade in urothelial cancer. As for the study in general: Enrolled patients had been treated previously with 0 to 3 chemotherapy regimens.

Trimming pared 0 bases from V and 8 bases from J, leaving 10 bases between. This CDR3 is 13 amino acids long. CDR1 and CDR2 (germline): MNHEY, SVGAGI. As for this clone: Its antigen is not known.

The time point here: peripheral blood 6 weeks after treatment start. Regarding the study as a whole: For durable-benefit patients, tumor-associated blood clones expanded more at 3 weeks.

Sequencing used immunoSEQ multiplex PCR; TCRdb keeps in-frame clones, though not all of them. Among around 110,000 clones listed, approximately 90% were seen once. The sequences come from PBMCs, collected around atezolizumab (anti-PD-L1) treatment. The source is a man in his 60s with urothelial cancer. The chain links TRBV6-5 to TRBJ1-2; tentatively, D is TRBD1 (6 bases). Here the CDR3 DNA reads TGTGCCAGCAGTTACTCGGCAGGGGAGGGCTACACCTTC. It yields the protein CASSYSAGEGYTF.